This TCR beta chain was captured by sequencing in a study of blood T cell repertoires in COVID-19. As for the study in general: The United States, Italy and Spain supplied acute and convalescent COVID-19 samples. The cDNA or gDNA used as material had been derived from T cells, B-cell-depleted T cells, or PBMCs.

Authors' processing steps: Estimation of nucleated cell counts was performed using reference gene primer amplification. Generated by immunoSEQ multiplex PCR, the TCRdb table keeps only in-frame clones and is missing some. That table gives V, J and clone size, and the DNA gave D and trimming. Of some 140,000 clones in the sample, roughly nine tenths are singletons; the top ten hold approximately 0.55%. There are 15 residues in the CDR3. Germline CDR1 is SGDLS and CDR2 is YYNGEE. The germline V and J ends were trimmed by 0 bases and 7 bases, with 13 bases remaining between them. The TCR comes from a man aged 45 to 65 with acute or convalescent COVID-19. V usage is TRBV9 and J usage is TRBJ2-2, with D hard to call. Specimen: peripheral blood. CDR3 in DNA: TGTGCCAGCAGCGTAGCCCCGCTACTCGTCGGGGAGCTGTTTTTT. Translating it yields CASSVAPLLVGELFF.